A selection of T cell receptor beta chains follows, all from one sample in a study of cytomegalovirus exposure and HLA in healthy donors. Here immunoSEQ multiplex PCR was the method, and the copy in TCRdb shows in-frame clones only, minus some. Seen here are around 110,000 clones, 60% to 75% observed once, and the top ten hold 7.8%. The sample comprised PBMCs. The receptors derive from a man aged 25-45 years in good health and CMV-seronegative. Each CDR3 is given with its conserved first and last residue.

length	V	J	CDR3
13	TRBV6-4	TRBJ2-1	CASSDSELREQFF
13	TRBV28	TRBJ2-7	CASLRMIAGEQYF
15	TRBV2	TRBJ2-7	CASRAIAGYAYEQYF
14	TRBV25-1	TRBJ2-7	CASSVGAYSYEQYF
16	TRBV5-1	TRBJ2-5	CASSSTRRGVGETQYF
12	TRBV18	TRBJ1-4	CASSPSGQGMLF
16	TRBV28	TRBJ2-4	CASSLQRGLAKNIQYF
18	TRBV2	TRBJ2-3	CASSEALSSGRGSDTQYF
14	TRBV7-9	TRBJ2-3	CASSDRGATDTQYF
17	TRBV5-6	TRBJ1-6	CASSLRLTATYNSPLHF
19	TRBV10-3	TRBJ1-1	CAISDVLVGDRGRGTEAFF
17	TRBV15	TRBJ2-3	CATSRGLAGMGTDTQYF
14	TRBV28	TRBJ1-2	CASSLPTGAYGYTF
15	TRBV7-8	TRBJ1-2	CASSPAGIANYGYTF
14	TRBV19	TRBJ2-7	CASSIKRGQGEQYF
13	TRBV6-5	TRBJ1-2	CASSYDYYYGHTF
15	TRBV5-1	TRBJ1-2	CASSGGQGAQYGYTF
13	TRBV2	TRBJ1-1	CASGGQENTEAFF
15	TRBV19	TRBJ1-4	CASRPSGLFLEKLFF
18	TRBV29-1	TRBJ2-5	CSATGTGVREGLVETQYF
15	TRBV10-2	TRBJ2-4	CASSEPGIAKNIQYF
14	TRBV6-6	TRBJ1-5	CASSYMSDNQPQHF
18	TRBV15	TRBJ2-2	CATSSPLRQELNTGELFF